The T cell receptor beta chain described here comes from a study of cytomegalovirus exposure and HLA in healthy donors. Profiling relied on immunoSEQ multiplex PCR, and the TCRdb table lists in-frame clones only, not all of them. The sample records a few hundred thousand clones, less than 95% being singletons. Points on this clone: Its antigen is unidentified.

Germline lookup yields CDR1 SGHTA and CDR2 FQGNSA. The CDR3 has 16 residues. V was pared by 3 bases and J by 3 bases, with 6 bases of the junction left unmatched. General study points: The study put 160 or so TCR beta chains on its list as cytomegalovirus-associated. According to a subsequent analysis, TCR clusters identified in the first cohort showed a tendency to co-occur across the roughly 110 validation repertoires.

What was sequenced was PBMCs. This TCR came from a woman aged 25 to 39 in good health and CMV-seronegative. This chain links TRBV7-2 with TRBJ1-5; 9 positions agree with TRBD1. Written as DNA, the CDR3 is TGTGCCAGCAGCTTGACCGGGACAGGGATCAATCAGCCCCAGCATTTT. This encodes CASSLTGTGINQPQHF.